This T cell receptor beta chain was captured in a study of blood T cell repertoires in COVID-19. The CDR3 is 15 residues long. The germline V gene has CDR1 SGHDT and CDR2 YYEEEE. Trimming left V 4 bases short and J 4 bases short, with 17 bases between. Sequenced by immunoSEQ multiplex PCR; TCRdb stores in-frame clones only, minus some. Among 430,000 or so clones listed, 70% to 90% were seen once. This receptor was taken from a woman aged 18 to 35 who had been exposed to COVID-19. Sequences were obtained from PBMCs or T cells enriched from blood (not recorded which). V and J are TRBV5-6 and TRBJ1-1; a possible D gene is TRBD1 (6 bases). CDR3 coding DNA: TGTGCCAGCAGCGTCGGGGGGGGCGCGGGCACTGAAGCTTTCTTT. Amino acids: CASSVGGGAGTEAFF.